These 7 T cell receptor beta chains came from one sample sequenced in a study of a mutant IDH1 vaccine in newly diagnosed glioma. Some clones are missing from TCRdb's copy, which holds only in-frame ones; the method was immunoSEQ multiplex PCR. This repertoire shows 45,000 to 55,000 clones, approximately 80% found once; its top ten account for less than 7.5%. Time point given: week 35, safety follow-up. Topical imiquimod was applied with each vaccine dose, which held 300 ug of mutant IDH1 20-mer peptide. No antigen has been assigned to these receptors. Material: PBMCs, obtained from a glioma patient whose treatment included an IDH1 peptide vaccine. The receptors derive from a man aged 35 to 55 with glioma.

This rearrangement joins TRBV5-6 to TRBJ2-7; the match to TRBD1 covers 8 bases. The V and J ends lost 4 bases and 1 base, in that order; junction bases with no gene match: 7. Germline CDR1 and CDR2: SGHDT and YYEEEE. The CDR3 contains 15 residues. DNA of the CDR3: TGTGCCAGCAGCGGGGGGACAGGAGCATCCTACGAGCAGTACTTC. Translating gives CASSGGTGASYEQYF.

CDR3 loop: CASSLQSGPTYEQYF. CDR3 nucleotide sequence: TGTGCCAGCAGCCTACAATCCGGGCCCACCTACGAGCAGTACTTC. This chain links TRBV7-6 with TRBJ2-7, with D hard to call. CDR1 is SGHVS and CDR2 is FNYEAQ in the germline V gene. This CDR3 contains 15 residues. With 5 bases removed from V and 2 bases from J, the gap between germline ends came to 16 bases.

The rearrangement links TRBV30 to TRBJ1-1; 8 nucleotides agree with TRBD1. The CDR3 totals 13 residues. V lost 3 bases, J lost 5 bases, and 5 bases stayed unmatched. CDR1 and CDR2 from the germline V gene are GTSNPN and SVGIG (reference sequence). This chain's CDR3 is CAWSPDRVTEAFF. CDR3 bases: TGTGCCTGGAGCCCGGACAGGGTTACTGAAGCTTTCTTT. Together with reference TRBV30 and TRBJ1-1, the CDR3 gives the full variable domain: SQTIHQWPATLVQPVGSPLSLECTVEGTSNPNLYWYRQAAGRGLQLLFYSVGIGQISSEVPQNLSASRPQDRQFILSSKKLLLSDSGFYLCAWSPDRVTEAFFGQGTRLTVV.

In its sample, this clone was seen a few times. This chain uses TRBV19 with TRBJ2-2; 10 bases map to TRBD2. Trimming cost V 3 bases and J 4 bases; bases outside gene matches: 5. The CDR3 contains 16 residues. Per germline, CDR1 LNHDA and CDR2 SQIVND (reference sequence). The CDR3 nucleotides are TGTGCCAGTAGTATGGAGCGGGGGGGATTCACCGGGGAGCTGTTTTTT. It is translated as CASSMERGGFTGELFF.

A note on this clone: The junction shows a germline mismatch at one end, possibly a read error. CDR3: CASSLGQGGNEQFF. CDR3 coding DNA: TGTGCCAGCAGCTTGGGACAGGGCGGGAATGAACAGTTCTTC. This chain links TRBV5-4 with TRBJ2-1, with a tentative D call TRBD1 (7 bases). Germline V gene sequence: CDR1 SGHNT, CDR2 YYREEE (reference sequence). This CDR3 comprises 14 residues.

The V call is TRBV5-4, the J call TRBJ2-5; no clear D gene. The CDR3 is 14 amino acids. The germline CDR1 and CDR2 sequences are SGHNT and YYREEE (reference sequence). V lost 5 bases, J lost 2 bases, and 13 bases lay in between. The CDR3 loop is CASSARTDQETQYF. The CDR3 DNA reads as TGTGCCAGCAGTGCCCGGACGGATCAAGAGACCCAGTACTTC. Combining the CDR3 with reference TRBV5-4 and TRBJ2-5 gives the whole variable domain ETGVTQSPTHLIKTRGQQVTLRCSSQSGHNTVSWYQQALGQGPQFIFQYYREEENGRGNFPPRFSGLQFPNYSSELNVNALELDDSALYLCASSARTDQETQYFGPGTRLLVL.

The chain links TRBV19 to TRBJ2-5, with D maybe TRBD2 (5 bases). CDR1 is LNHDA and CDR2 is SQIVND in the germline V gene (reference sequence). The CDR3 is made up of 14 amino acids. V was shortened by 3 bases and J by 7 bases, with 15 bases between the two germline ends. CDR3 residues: CASSITGSGGTQYF. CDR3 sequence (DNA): TGTGCCAGTAGTATTACGGGATCAGGTGGGACCCAGTACTTC.